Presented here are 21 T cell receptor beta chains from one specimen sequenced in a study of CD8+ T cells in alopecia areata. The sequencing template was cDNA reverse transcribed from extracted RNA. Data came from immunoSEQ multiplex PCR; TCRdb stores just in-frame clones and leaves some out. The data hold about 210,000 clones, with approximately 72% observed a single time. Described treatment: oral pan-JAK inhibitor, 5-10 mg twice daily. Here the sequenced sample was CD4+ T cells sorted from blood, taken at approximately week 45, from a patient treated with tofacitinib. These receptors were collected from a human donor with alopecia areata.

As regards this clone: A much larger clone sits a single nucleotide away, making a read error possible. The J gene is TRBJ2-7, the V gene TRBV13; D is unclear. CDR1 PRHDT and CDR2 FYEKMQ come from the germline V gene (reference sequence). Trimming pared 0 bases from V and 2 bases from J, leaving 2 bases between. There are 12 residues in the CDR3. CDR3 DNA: TGTGCCAGCAGCTTAGGAGCCTACGAGCAGTACTTC. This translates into CASSLGAYEQYF.

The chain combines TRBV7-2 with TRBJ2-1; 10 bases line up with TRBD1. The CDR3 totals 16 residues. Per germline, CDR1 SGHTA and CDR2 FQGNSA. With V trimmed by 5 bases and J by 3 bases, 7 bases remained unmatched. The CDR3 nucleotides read TGTGCCAGCAGCACAACCGGGACAGGGGTCTACAATGAGCAGTTCTTC. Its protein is CASSTTGTGVYNEQFF.

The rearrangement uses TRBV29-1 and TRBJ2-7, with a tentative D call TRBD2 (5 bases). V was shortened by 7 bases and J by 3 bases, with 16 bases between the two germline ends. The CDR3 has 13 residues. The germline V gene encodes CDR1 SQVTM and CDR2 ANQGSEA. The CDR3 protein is CSAQGRGGYEQYF. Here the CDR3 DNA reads TGCAGCGCCCAAGGTCGGGGTGGCTACGAGCAGTACTTC.

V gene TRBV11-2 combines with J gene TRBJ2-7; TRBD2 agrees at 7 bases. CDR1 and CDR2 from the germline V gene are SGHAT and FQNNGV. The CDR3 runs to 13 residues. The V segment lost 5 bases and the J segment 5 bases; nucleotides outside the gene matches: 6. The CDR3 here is CASSREAVNEQYF. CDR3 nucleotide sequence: TGTGCCAGCAGCCGGGAGGCAGTTAACGAGCAGTACTTC.

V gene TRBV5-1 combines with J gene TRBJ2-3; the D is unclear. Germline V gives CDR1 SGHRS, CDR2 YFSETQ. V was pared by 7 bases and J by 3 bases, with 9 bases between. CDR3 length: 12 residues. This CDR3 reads CASRIATDTQYF. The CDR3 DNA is TGCGCCAGCCGTATAGCAACAGATACGCAGTATTTT.

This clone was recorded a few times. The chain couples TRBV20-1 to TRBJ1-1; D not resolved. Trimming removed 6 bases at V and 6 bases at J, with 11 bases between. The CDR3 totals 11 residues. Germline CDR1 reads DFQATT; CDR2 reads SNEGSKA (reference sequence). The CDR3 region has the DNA TGCAGTGCCGATGGTATCCCTGAAGCTTTCTTT. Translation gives CSADGIPEAFF.

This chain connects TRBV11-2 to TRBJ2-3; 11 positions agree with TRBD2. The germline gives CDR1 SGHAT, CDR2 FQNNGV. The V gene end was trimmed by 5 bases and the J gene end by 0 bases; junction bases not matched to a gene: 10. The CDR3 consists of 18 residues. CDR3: CASSTGGLADTSTDTQYF. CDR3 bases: TGTGCCAGCAGCACGGGGGGACTAGCGGACACTAGCACAGATACGCAGTATTTT.

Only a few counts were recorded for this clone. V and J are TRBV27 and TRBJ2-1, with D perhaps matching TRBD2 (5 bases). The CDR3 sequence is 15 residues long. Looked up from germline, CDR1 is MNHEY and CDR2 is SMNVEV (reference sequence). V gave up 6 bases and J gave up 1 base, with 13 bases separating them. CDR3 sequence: CASRKLGTSYNEQFF. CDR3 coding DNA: TGTGCCAGCAGGAAACTAGGCACATCCTACAATGAGCAGTTCTTC.

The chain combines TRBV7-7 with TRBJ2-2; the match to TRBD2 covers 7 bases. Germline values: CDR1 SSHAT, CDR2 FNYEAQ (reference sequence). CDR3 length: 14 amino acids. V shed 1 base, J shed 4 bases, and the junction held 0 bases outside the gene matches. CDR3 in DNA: TGTGCCAGCAGCTTAGGGGAGGGCACCGGGGAGCTGTTTTTT. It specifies CASSLGEGTGELFF.

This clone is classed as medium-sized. The DNA of the CDR3 is TGTGCCATTACCCAGGGCAGGGGTTCACCCCTCCACTTT. It translates to CAITQGRGSPLHF. The V gene is TRBV10-3, the J gene TRBJ1-6; D might be TRBD1 (6 bases). The length of the CDR3 is 13 residues. CDR1 is ENHRY, CDR2 SYGVKD, per germline. The V end was cut by 9 bases, the J end by 9 bases, with 15 bases between.

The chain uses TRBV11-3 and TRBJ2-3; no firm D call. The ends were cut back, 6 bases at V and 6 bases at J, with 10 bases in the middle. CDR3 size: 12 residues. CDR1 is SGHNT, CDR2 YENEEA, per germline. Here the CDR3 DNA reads TGTGCCAGCAGTTCCATCGGCGATACGCAGTATTTT. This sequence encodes CASSSIGDTQYF.

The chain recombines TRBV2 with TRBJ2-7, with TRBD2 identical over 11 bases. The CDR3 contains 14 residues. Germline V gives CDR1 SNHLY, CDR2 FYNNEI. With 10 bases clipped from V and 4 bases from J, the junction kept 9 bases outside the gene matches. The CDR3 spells CATDKTSGDYEQYF. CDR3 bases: TGTGCCACCGATAAGACTAGCGGGGATTACGAGCAGTACTTC.

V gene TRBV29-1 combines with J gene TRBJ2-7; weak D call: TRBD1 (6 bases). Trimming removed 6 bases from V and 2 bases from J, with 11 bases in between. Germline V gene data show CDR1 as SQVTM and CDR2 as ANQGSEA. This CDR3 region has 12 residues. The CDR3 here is CSVKDSPYEQYF. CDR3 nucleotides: TGCAGCGTAAAGGACAGTCCCTACGAGCAGTACTTC.

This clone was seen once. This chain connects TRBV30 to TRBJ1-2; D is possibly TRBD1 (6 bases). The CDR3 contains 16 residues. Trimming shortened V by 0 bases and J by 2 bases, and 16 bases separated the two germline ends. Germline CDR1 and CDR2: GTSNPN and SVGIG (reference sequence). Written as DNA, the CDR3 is TGTGCCTGGAGTGTAAAGGGGGGAAAGTCGAACTATGGCTACACCTTC. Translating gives CAWSVKGGKSNYGYTF.

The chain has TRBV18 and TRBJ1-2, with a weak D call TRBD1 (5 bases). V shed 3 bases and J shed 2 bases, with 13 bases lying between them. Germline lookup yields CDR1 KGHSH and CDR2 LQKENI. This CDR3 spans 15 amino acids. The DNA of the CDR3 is TGTGCCAGCTCACCCGGGACGGAAATGAACTATGGCTACACCTTC. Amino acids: CASSPGTEMNYGYTF.

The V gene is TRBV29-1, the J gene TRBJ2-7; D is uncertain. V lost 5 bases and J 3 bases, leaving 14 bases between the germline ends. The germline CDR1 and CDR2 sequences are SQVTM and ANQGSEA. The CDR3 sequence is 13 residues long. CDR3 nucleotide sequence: TGCAGCGTTAGAGGAAGGGCTCTCTACGAGCAGTACTTC. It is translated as CSVRGRALYEQYF.

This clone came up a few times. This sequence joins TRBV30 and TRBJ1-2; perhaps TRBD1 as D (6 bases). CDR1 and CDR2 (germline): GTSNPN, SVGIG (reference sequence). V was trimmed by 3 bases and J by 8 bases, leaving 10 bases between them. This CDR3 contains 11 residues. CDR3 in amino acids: CAWRVGGGYTF. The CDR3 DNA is TGTGCCTGGAGGGTAGGGGGGGGCTACACCTTC.

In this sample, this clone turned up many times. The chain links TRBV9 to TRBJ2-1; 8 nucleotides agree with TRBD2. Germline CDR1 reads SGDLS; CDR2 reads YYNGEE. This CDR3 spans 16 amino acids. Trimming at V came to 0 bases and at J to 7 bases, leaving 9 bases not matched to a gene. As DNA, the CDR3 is TGTGCCAGCAGCGTAGTTCTCGGGGGGGCTTGGAATGAGCAGTTCTTC. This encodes CASSVVLGGAWNEQFF.

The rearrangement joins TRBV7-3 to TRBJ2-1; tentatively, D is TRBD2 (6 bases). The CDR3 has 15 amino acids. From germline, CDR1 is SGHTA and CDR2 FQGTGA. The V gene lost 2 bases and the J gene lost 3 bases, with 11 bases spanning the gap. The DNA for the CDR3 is TGTGCCAGCAGCTTAGCCTCGGGGGACTACAATGAGCAGTTCTTC. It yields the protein CASSLASGDYNEQFF.

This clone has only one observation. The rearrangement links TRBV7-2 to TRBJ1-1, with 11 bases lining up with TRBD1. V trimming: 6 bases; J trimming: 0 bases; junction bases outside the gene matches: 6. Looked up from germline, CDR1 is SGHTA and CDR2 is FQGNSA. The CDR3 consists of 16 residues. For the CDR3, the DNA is TGTGCCAGCAGTTCCGGGACAGGGGGTTTGAACACTGAAGCTTTCTTT. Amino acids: CASSSGTGGLNTEAFF.

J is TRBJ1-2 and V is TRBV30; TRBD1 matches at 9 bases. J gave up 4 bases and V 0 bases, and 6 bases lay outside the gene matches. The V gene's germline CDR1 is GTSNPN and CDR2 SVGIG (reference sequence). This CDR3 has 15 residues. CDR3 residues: CAWSVGATGGYGYTF. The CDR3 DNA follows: TGTGCCTGGAGTGTAGGGGCGACAGGGGGCTATGGCTACACCTTC.